This T cell receptor (beta chain) was found in a study of cytomegalovirus exposure and HLA in healthy donors. For the study at large: The approximately 110 validation repertoires and the approximately 700 first-cohort repertoires shared a platform, a later analysis reported.

This table comes from immunoSEQ multiplex PCR, and its TCRdb copy is limited to in-frame clones, with some not included. The repertoire holds 200,000 to 300,000 clones, with approximately 86% as singletons. Study observations and caveats: Researchers catalogued about 150 TCR beta chains as cytomegalovirus-associated.

Comments on this clone: Its antigen remains unknown.

In germline, CDR1 is SEHNR, CDR2 FQNEAQ (reference sequence). Trimming removed 5 bases at V and 5 bases at J, with 18 bases between. There are 15 residues in the CDR3. This chain joins TRBV7-9 and TRBJ1-2; D might be TRBD1 (5 bases). The receptor comes from a woman aged 25 to 39 in good health and CMV-seropositive. Source material: PBMCs. CDR3 amino acids: CASSPERQRFYGYTF. The CDR3 DNA sequence: TGTGCCAGCAGCCCAGAACGACAGCGTTTTTATGGCTACACCTTC. The whole variable domain, remainder taken from reference TRBV7-9 and TRBJ1-2, is DTGVSQNPRHKITKRGQNVTFRCDPISEHNRLYWYRQTLGQGPEFLTYFQNEAQLEKSRLLSDRFSAERPKGSFSTLEIQRTEQGDSAMYLCASSPERQRFYGYTFGSGTRLTVV.